This section outlines one TCR beta chain sequence together with its context. Its antigen remains unknown. TCRdb keeps only in-frame clones here, not all; method: immunoSEQ multiplex PCR. In the table there are roughly 170,000 clones, more than 85% of which are singletons. There are 16 residues in the CDR3. The J segment lost 2 bases and the V segment lost 4 bases, leaving 10 bases of the junction unmatched. Germline V CDR1 and CDR2: LGHDT, YNNKEL (reference sequence). This specimen belongs to a study of T cell responses to AZD1222 COVID-19 vaccine. Findings of the study overall: After two AZD1222 doses, spike-specific TCR breadth and depth rose versus day 0.

The chain links TRBV3-1 (or the pseudogene TRBV3-2) to TRBJ2-7, with 8 bases identical to TRBD2. This TCR derives from an adult in good health. The specimen comprised peripheral blood, sampled on day 0 of AZD1222 vaccination. The CDR3 sequence: CASSPQLTSGPYEQYF. The CDR3 DNA reads as TGTGCCAGCAGCCCGCAACTAACTAGCGGCCCCTACGAGCAGTACTTC.